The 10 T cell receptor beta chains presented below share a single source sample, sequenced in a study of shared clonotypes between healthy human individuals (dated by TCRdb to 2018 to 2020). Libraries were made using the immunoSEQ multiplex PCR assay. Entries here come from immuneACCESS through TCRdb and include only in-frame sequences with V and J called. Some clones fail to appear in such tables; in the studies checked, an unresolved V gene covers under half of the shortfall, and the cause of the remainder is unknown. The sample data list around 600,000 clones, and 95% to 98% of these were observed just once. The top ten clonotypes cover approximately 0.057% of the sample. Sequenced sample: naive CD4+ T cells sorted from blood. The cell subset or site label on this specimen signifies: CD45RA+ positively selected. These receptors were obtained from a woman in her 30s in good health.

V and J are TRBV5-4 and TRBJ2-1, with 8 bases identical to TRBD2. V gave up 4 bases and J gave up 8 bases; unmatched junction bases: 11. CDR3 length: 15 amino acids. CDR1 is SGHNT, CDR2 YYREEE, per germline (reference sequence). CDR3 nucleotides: TGTGCCAGCAGCATAGGGACCGGGAGGGGCGATGAGCAGTTCTTC. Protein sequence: CASSIGTGRGDEQFF.

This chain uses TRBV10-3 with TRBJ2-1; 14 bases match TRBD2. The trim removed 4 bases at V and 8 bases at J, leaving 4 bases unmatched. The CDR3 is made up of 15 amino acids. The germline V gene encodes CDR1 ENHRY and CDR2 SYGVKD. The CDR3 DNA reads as TGTGCCATCAGTGGGCCGGGACTAGCGGGAGATGAGCAGTTCTTC. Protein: CAISGPGLAGDEQFF.

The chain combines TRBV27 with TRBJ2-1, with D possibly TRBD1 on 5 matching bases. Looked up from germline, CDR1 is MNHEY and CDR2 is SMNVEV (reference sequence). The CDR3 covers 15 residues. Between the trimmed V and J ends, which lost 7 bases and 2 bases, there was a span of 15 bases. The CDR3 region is CASTPFGAAYNEQFF. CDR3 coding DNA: TGTGCCAGCACCCCTTTTGGGGCGGCCTACAATGAGCAGTTCTTC.

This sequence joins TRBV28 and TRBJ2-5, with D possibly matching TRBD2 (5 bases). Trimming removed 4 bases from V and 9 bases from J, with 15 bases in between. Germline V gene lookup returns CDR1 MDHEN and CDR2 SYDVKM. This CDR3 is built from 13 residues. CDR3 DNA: TGTGCCAGCAGTTCGACGAGGGATGAGGCCCAGTACTTC. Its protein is CASSSTRDEAQYF.

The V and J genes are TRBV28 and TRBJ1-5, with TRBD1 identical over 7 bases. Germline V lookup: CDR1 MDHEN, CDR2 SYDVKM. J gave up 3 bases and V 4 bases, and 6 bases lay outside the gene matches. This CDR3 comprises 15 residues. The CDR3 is CASSSWDSSNQPQHF. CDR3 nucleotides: TGTGCCAGCAGTTCTTGGGACAGCTCCAATCAGCCCCAGCATTTT.

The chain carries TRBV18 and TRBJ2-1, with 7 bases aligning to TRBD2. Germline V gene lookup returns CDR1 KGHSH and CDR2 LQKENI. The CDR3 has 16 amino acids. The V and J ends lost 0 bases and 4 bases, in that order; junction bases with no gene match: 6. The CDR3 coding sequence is TGTGCCAGCTCACCACCGGGGCGGGAGAGGTACAATGAGCAGTTCTTC. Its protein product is CASSPPGRERYNEQFF.

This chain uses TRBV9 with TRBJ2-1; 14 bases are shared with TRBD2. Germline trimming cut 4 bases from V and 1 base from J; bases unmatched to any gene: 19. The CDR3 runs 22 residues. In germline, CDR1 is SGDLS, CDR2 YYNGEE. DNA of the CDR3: TGTGCCAGCAGCTCCCGACGCCATACCGGGACTAGCGGGAGAGGTTCCTACAATGAGCAGTTCTTC. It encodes CASSSRRHTGTSGRGSYNEQFF.

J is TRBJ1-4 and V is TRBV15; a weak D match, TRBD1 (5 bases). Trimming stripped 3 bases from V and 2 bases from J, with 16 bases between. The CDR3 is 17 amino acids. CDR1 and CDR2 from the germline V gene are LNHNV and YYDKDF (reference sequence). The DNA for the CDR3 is TGTGCCACCAGCAGGGGGGTGGAGACGTTGACTAATGAAAAACTGTTTTTT. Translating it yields CATSRGVETLTNEKLFF. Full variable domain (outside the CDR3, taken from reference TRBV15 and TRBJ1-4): DAMVIQNPRYQVTQFGKPVTLSCSQTLNHNVMYWYQQKSSQAPKLLFHYYDKDFNNEADTPDNFQSRRPNTSFCFLDIRSPGLGDTAMYLCATSRGVETLTNEKLFFGSGTQLSVL.

The CDR3 loop is CASSTILDRTETQYF. In DNA form, the CDR3 reads TGTGCCAGTAGCACGATCTTGGATCGGACGGAGACCCAGTACTTC. The chain couples TRBV19 to TRBJ2-5; D remains ambiguous. This CDR3 is built from 15 residues. The germline V and J ends were trimmed by 6 bases and 5 bases, with 19 bases remaining between them. Germline values: CDR1 LNHDA, CDR2 SQIVND (reference sequence).

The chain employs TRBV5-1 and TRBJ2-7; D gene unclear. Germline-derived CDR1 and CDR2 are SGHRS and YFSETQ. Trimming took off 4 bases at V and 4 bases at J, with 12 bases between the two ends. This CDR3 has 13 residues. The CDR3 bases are TGCGCCAGCAGCAACCCGCCAAGGTACGAGCAGTACTTC. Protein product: CASSNPPRYEQYF.